The T cell receptor (beta chain) under discussion was sequenced for a study of cytomegalovirus exposure and HLA in healthy donors. Study-wide results and caveats: In an earlier analysis, about 87% or about 30%: the productive usage of most TCR beta V segments. Rarity marked most TCR sequences, yet some public TCRs occurred in many donors.

This clone occurred once. Its antigen remains unknown. The CDR3 has 15 amino acids. From germline, CDR1 is LNHNV and CDR2 YYDKDF (reference sequence). Trimming removed 0 bases from V and 5 bases from J, with 12 bases in between. A multiplex PCR was run with 60 Vbeta primers and 13 Jbeta primers. Assay: immunoSEQ multiplex PCR; the TCRdb copy retains only in-frame clones and omits some. The sample lists about 93,000 clones, about 78% occurring once. V usage is TRBV15 and J usage is TRBJ2-3; possibly TRBD2 for D (5 bases). Sequenced input: PBMCs. This sequence was found in a woman between 40 and 55 years old in good health and CMV-seronegative. DNA for the CDR3: TGTGCCACCAGCAGAGACGGAGGATTCAAAGATACGCAGTATTTT. This codes for CATSRDGGFKDTQYF.